The rows below give T cell receptor beta chains drawn from one sample of a study of blood T cell repertoires in COVID-19. Profiling relied on immunoSEQ multiplex PCR, and the TCRdb table lists in-frame clones only, not all of them. The data show approximately 50,000 clones, approximately 90% seen once. Sample: peripheral blood. These receptors originate from an elderly woman with acute or convalescent COVID-19. CDR3s include the opening cysteine and the closing phenylalanine or tryptophan. Fields, in order: V gene, D gene, J gene, clone size, CDR3 DNA, CDR3 protein. D genes are given only for firm matches. Clone size is given for some rows only: seen once, a few or many times, or a class if the clone is expanded.

v_gene: TRBV5-1
d_gene: TRBD2
j_gene: TRBJ2-3
abundance: .
CDR3nt: TGCGCCAGCAGTTCTATAGCGGGGGGCCAAGATACGCAGTATTTT
CDR3aa: CASSSIAGGQDTQYF

v_gene: TRBV29-1
d_gene: .
j_gene: TRBJ2-1
abundance: .
CDR3nt: TGCAGCGTTGAAGGGGCTCTGTCGCTATCCTACAATGAGCAGTTCTTC
CDR3aa: CSVEGALSLSYNEQFF

v_gene: TRBV6-6
d_gene: .
j_gene: TRBJ1-5
abundance: .
CDR3nt: TGTGCCAGCAGTCGGGGGGGGGCCCCTTATAGCAATCAGCCCCAGCATTTT
CDR3aa: CASSRGGAPYSNQPQHF

v_gene: TRBV2
d_gene: TRBD1
j_gene: TRBJ1-6
abundance: .
CDR3nt: TGTGCCAGCAGCACGGACAGGGCTTCACCCCTCCACTTT
CDR3aa: CASSTDRASPLHF

v_gene: TRBV7-6
d_gene: TRBD2
j_gene: TRBJ2-1
abundance: .
CDR3nt: TGTGCCAGCAGCTTATCTAGCGGGGCCTACAATGAGCAGTTCTTC
CDR3aa: CASSLSSGAYNEQFF

v_gene: TRBV18
d_gene: .
j_gene: TRBJ2-3
abundance: .
CDR3nt: TGTGCCAGCTCAGCAAATCAGGTTGCAGATACGCAGTATTTT
CDR3aa: CASSANQVADTQYF

v_gene: TRBV18
d_gene: TRBD2
j_gene: TRBJ2-1
abundance: .
CDR3nt: TGTGCCAGCTCACCACTAGCGGGGGGATACAATGAGCAGTTCTTC
CDR3aa: CASSPLAGGYNEQFF

v_gene: TRBV7-8
d_gene: TRBD1
j_gene: TRBJ2-2
abundance: .
CDR3nt: TGTGCCAGCAGCGCAAACCGGACAGGGACCGGGGAGCTGTTTTTT
CDR3aa: CASSANRTGTGELFF

v_gene: TRBV2
d_gene: .
j_gene: TRBJ2-5
abundance: .
CDR3nt: TGTGCCAGCAAAGAGACTTTGAGGACCCAGTACTTC
CDR3aa: CASKETLRTQYF

v_gene: TRBV24-1
d_gene: .
j_gene: TRBJ2-2
abundance: .
CDR3nt: TGTGCCACCAGTGACCAGACAGAACACACCGGGGAGCTGTTTTTT
CDR3aa: CATSDQTEHTGELFF

v_gene: TRBV3-1/TRBV3-2
d_gene: TRBD1
j_gene: TRBJ1-2
abundance: .
CDR3nt: TGTGCCAGCAGCCTCGCAGGGGGCGTAAACTATGGCTACACCTTC
CDR3aa: CASSLAGGVNYGYTF

v_gene: TRBV6-6
d_gene: .
j_gene: TRBJ2-1
abundance: .
CDR3nt: TGTGCCAGCAGGGACAGTTACAATGAGCAGTTCTTC
CDR3aa: CASRDSYNEQFF

v_gene: TRBV6-5
d_gene: .
j_gene: TRBJ2-3
abundance: .
CDR3nt: TGTGCCAGCAGCCCCAGGGCCCAGCTTGATACGCAGTATTTT
CDR3aa: CASSPRAQLDTQYF

v_gene: TRBV14
d_gene: TRBD1
j_gene: TRBJ1-6
abundance: .
CDR3nt: TGTGCCAGCAGATCCACAGGGGGTTCACCCCTCCACTTT
CDR3aa: CASRSTGGSPLHF

v_gene: TRBV7-2
d_gene: .
j_gene: TRBJ1-2
abundance: .
CDR3nt: TGTGCCAGCTCCTGGGGAGGGCCTAACTATGGCTACACCTTC
CDR3aa: CASSWGGPNYGYTF

v_gene: TRBV29-1
d_gene: TRBD1
j_gene: TRBJ1-6
abundance: few
CDR3nt: TGCAGCGTTGGGGACAGGGATTCACCCCTCCACTTT
CDR3aa: CSVGDRDSPLHF

v_gene: TRBV25-1
d_gene: .
j_gene: TRBJ1-2
abundance: .
CDR3nt: TGTGCCAGCAGTGACCCCGGGACTGCGAGGGGTGGCTACACCTTC
CDR3aa: CASSDPGTARGGYTF

v_gene: TRBV6-5
d_gene: .
j_gene: TRBJ2-5
abundance: .
CDR3nt: TGTGCCAGCATGGTGGACAGTAGGGAGACCCAGTACTTC
CDR3aa: CASMVDSRETQYF

v_gene: TRBV6-5
d_gene: TRBD1
j_gene: TRBJ1-2
abundance: .
CDR3nt: TGTGCCAGCAGTTACTCGAGTCCAGGGACAGGGGGAGGCTACACCTTC
CDR3aa: CASSYSSPGTGGGYTF

v_gene: TRBV5-1
d_gene: TRBD2
j_gene: TRBJ2-1
abundance: few
CDR3nt: TGCGCCAGCAGCTCGGGACTAGCGGGGGAAAATGAGCAGTTCTTC
CDR3aa: CASSSGLAGENEQFF

v_gene: TRBV5-1
d_gene: .
j_gene: TRBJ1-1
abundance: once
CDR3nt: TGCGCCAGCAGCTTGACAGGGTTAAACACTGAAGCTTTCTTT
CDR3aa: CASSLTGLNTEAFF

v_gene: TRBV10-3
d_gene: .
j_gene: TRBJ2-2
abundance: once
CDR3nt: TGTGCCATCAGTGAAGGGGTAACGAACACCGGGGAGCTGTTTTTT
CDR3aa: CAISEGVTNTGELFF

v_gene: TRBV5-1
d_gene: .
j_gene: TRBJ2-7
abundance: .
CDR3nt: TGCGCCAGCAGCCGAGAAAGTGACGAGCAGTACTTC
CDR3aa: CASSRESDEQYF

v_gene: TRBV6-4
d_gene: .
j_gene: TRBJ2-3
abundance: .
CDR3nt: TGTGCCAGCAGTGACTCCCTCTCCGATACGCAGTATTTT
CDR3aa: CASSDSLSDTQYF

v_gene: TRBV5-1
d_gene: TRBD1
j_gene: TRBJ2-3
abundance: .
CDR3nt: TGCGCCAGCAGCGTGGGACAGGGCGGGACAGATACGCAGTATTTT
CDR3aa: CASSVGQGGTDTQYF

v_gene: TRBV7-2
d_gene: .
j_gene: TRBJ1-2
abundance: once
CDR3nt: TGTGCCAGCAGCTTAGTGGGGGCCTATGGCTACACCTTC
CDR3aa: CASSLVGAYGYTF

v_gene: TRBV25-1
d_gene: .
j_gene: TRBJ2-5
abundance: .
CDR3nt: TGTGCCAGCAGTGACCAAAGCAGGGGCAGGGAGACCCAGTACTTC
CDR3aa: CASSDQSRGRETQYF

v_gene: TRBV15
d_gene: .
j_gene: TRBJ2-3
abundance: .
CDR3nt: TGTGCCACCAGCAGATCATCCACAGATACGCAGTATTTT
CDR3aa: CATSRSSTDTQYF

v_gene: TRBV5-1
d_gene: .
j_gene: TRBJ2-1
abundance: once
CDR3nt: TGCGCCAGCAGCTTGGGGCCCGTGGGGGCGTACAATGAGCAGTTCTTC
CDR3aa: CASSLGPVGAYNEQFF

v_gene: TRBV19
d_gene: .
j_gene: TRBJ2-1
abundance: .
CDR3nt: TGTGCCAGTAGTATGGGCTACGTTAGCGGTACCTACAATGAGCAGTTCTTC
CDR3aa: CASSMGYVSGTYNEQFF

v_gene: TRBV5-1
d_gene: .
j_gene: TRBJ2-7
abundance: .
CDR3nt: TGCGCCAGCAGCTTGGAGGGGCGAGCCGAGCAGTACTTC
CDR3aa: CASSLEGRAEQYF

v_gene: TRBV11-2
d_gene: .
j_gene: TRBJ2-5
abundance: .
CDR3nt: TGTGCCAGCAACACCCCCCGGGCAGGCGGGGAGACCCAGTACTTC
CDR3aa: CASNTPRAGGETQYF

v_gene: TRBV6-5
d_gene: TRBD1
j_gene: TRBJ1-5
abundance: .
CDR3nt: TGTGCCAGCACCTGGGGACAGGGAGGGAATCAGCCCCAGCATTTT
CDR3aa: CASTWGQGGNQPQHF

v_gene: TRBV7-2
d_gene: .
j_gene: TRBJ2-3
abundance: .
CDR3nt: TGTGCCAGCAGTCCGACTGCTAGAGAGACAGATACGCAGTATTTT
CDR3aa: CASSPTARETDTQYF

v_gene: TRBV7-2
d_gene: TRBD2
j_gene: TRBJ2-1
abundance: .
CDR3nt: TGTGCCAGCAGCGCAAGCGGGGCCAACAATGAGCAGTTCTTC
CDR3aa: CASSASGANNEQFF

v_gene: TRBV11-2
d_gene: .
j_gene: TRBJ1-2
abundance: few
CDR3nt: TGTGCCAGCAGCGTCGGGGGGAACAGGGGCTACACCTTC
CDR3aa: CASSVGGNRGYTF